The 20 T cell receptor beta chains listed next were all sequenced from one sample in a study of tumor and adjacent non-tumor tissue in lung cancer. The template was RNA from unsorted bulk tissue. More than 3 cm separated this lung sample from the edge of the tumor. TCRbeta libraries were built with three rounds of nested PCR, modified from ARM-PCR. TCRdb processed the multiplex PCR reads anew with MiXCR; each CDR3 protein has one entry. The sample has more than 75,000 distinct CDR3 sequences; about 80% are singletons. The sequencing input was distant non-tumor lung tissue. All receptors derive from a man aged 55 to 69 with small cell lung cancer.

This chain connects TRBV20-1 to TRBJ2-5; the match to TRBD2 covers 8 bases. After removal of 3 bases from V and 1 base from J, the junction contained 10 bases not matched to a gene. The CDR3 sequence is 16 residues long. From germline, CDR1 is DFQATT and CDR2 SNEGSKA (reference sequence). The CDR3 DNA is TGCAGTGCTAGTGGGGGCATCGGGAGGGCCCAAGAGACCCAGTACTTC. Translated: CSASGGIGRAQETQYF.

Concerning this clonotype: It is likely a read error, because the conserved phenylalanine at the end of the CDR3 is missing. This chain links TRBV29-1 with TRBJ2-1; D gene unclear. Germline lookup yields CDR1 SQVTM and CDR2 ANQGSEA. The CDR3 extends over 12 amino acids. Between the trimmed V and J ends, which lost 6 bases and 6 bases, there was a span of 12 bases. In DNA, the CDR3 is TGCAGCGTGGCTAACGGATTCAATGAGCAGTTCTCC. This encodes CSVANGFNEQFS.

V usage is TRBV9 and J usage is TRBJ2-7; D possibly corresponds to TRBD2 (5 bases). V lost 3 bases to trimming and J lost 5 bases, with 9 bases between them. There are 12 residues in the CDR3. Germline CDR1 reads SGDLS; CDR2 reads YYNGEE. CDR3 sequence reads: CASSGEFHEQYF. The DNA of the CDR3 is TGTGCCAGCAGCGGGGAGTTCCACGAGCAGTACTTC. The full variable domain, rest sourced from reference TRBV9 and TRBJ2-7, is DSGVTQTPKHLITATGQRVTLRCSPRSGDLSVYWYQQSLDQGLQFLIQYYNGEERAKGNILERFSAQQFPDLHSELNLSSLELGDSALYFCASSGEFHEQYFGPGTRLTVT.

Note on this clonotype: At one end, the junction sequence differs from germline, possibly due to a read error. This chain uses TRBV6-1 with TRBJ2-2; D possibly corresponds to TRBD2 (5 bases). The CDR3 has 16 residues. Germline CDR1 MNHNS, CDR2 SASEGT. This CDR3 reads CGSSEDHSMPAGEPFF. The DNA for the CDR3 is TGTGGCAGCAGTGAAGACCATAGCATGCCGGCCGGGGAGCCGTTTTTT.

Comments on this clonotype: The junction departs from the called germline gene at one end, perhaps through a read error. The chain joins TRBV6-2 or TRBV6-3 to TRBJ2-5; 11 bases are shared with TRBD1. CDR3 length: 14 amino acids. Germline CDR1 reads MNHEY; CDR2 reads SVGEGT. CDR3 DNA sequence: TGTGCCAGCAGCCGAGGACAGGGGGCTGAGACCCAGTGCTTC. This translates into CASSRGQGAETQCF.

This chain connects TRBV12-3 or TRBV12-4 to TRBJ2-2; possible D gene TRBD2, 5 bases. This CDR3 region has 15 residues. V shed 3 bases and J shed 4 bases, with 12 bases lying between them. CDR3 sequence: CASSLDFAITGELFF. The CDR3 bases are TGTGCCAGCAGTTTGGACTTCGCGATCACCGGGGAGCTGTTTTTT.

Note on this clonotype: Sequence at one end of the junction differs from germline and may be a read error. This chain connects TRBV5-5 to TRBJ1-4, with D perhaps TRBD1 (5 bases). This CDR3 contains 16 residues. The germline V gene has CDR1 SGHKS and CDR2 YYEKEE (reference sequence). CDR3 sequence: CTSSWGLRRTNEKLFF. CDR3 in DNA: TGTACCAGCAGTTGGGGCCTCCGACGGACTAATGAAAAACTGTTTTTT.

As concerns this clonotype: The germline gene is not matched at one end of the junction; a read error may be the cause. CDR3 DNA: TGTGTCAGCGACGACAGGGATAACTATGGCTACATCTTC. The encoded protein is CVSDDRDNYGYIF. The gene calls are TRBV11-2 and TRBJ1-2; 7 positions agree with TRBD1. This CDR3 is 13 amino acids long. Germline V gene lookup returns CDR1 SGHAT and CDR2 FQNNGV.

About this clonotype: An end of the junction differs from the germline gene, which may be a read error. This chain connects TRBV11-1 to TRBJ2-3; D is undetermined. The last part of the DNA fits TRBJ1-5 better; the J call may be wrong. Germline CDR1 and CDR2: SGHAT and FQDESV (reference sequence). The CDR3 runs to 18 residues. The CDR3 is CAISSGLAGGPVADTQHF. CDR3 nucleotides: TGTGCCATCAGCTCTGGACTAGCGGGAGGGCCGGTGGCGGATACGCAGCATTTT.

This clonotype is a singleton in its sample. A much larger clone lies a single base off, so this may be a read error. The V and J genes are TRBV5-1 and TRBJ2-2; tentatively, D is TRBD2 (6 bases). The CDR3 covers 16 residues. Germline V gene data show CDR1 as SGHRS and CDR2 as YFSETQ. The CDR3 DNA is TGCGCCAGCAGCTTGGCCACGGGGGATGGCGCCGGGGAGCTGCTTTTT. Protein product: CASSLATGDGAGELLF.

This clonotype was seen only once. A much more abundant neighbour one base away suggests this may be a read error. The chain combines TRBV7-3 with TRBJ2-6, with D possibly TRBD2 on 5 matching bases. The ends were cut back, 3 bases at V and 0 bases at J, with 18 bases in the middle. Looked up from germline, CDR1 is SGHTA and CDR2 is FQGTGA. This CDR3 has 19 residues. CDR3 residues: CASSLHGPETISGANVLTF. CDR3 nucleotide sequence: TGTGCCAGCAGCTTGCATGGTCCTGAGACTATCTCTGGGGCCAACGTCCTGACTTTC.

With regard to this clonotype: This may arise from a read error, as a much more abundant clone is one base away. V gene TRBV6-6 combines with J gene TRBJ2-4; TRBD1 agrees at 7 bases. V lost 10 bases, J lost 5 bases, and 14 bases stayed unmatched. Germline V gene data show CDR1 as MNHNY and CDR2 as SVGAGI (reference sequence). This CDR3 spans 15 amino acids. DNA of the CDR3: TGTGCCAACAGCCGAGGACAGGTGACCCAAAACATTCAGTACTTC. Translating gives CANSRGQVTQNIQYF.

This clonotype was seen a single time. This chain uses TRBV6-5 with TRBJ1-1; D is uncertain. Deletions cut 6 bases from V and 5 bases from J, with 16 bases between. Germline values: CDR1 MNHEY, CDR2 SVGAGI. This CDR3 is built from 14 residues. CDR3 loop: CASRTERWVTEAFF. The CDR3 DNA sequence: TGTGCCAGCAGAACAGAGAGGTGGGTGACTGAAGCTTTCTTT.

This clonotype has at least ten counts. The genes are TRBV6-2 or TRBV6-3 and TRBJ2-2; D not resolved. Trimming removed 6 bases from V and 5 bases from J, with 7 bases in between. In germline, CDR1 is MNHEY, CDR2 SVGEGT. The length of the CDR3 is 12 residues. The CDR3 DNA follows: TGTGCCAGCAGAACCACAACCGGGGAGCTGTTTTTT. Encoded protein: CASRTTTGELFF.

On this clonotype itself: The CDR3 end shows no conserved phenylalanine or tryptophan, and so a read error is likely. It is unclear where the CDR3 begins or ends on the DNA, so no DNA is shown, and the CDR3 is as TCRdb lists it. The V call is TRBV6-5, the J call TRBJ2-7; TRBD1, as called in the table, went unchecked against the DNA. The germline V gene encodes CDR1 MNHEY and CDR2 SVGAGI. The CDR3 extends over 17 residues, inclusive of both ends. CDR3 region: CASRRHPSSGDSDEKYY.

Comment on this clonotype: Mismatch with germline at one junction end may stem from a read error. The rearrangement uses TRBV6-5 and TRBJ1-1; D call uncertain. The CDR3 has 15 residues. The germline gives CDR1 MNHEY, CDR2 SVGAGI. CDR3 nucleotides: TGTGCCAGCAGGACCCCGGGATGGATGAACATTGAAGCTTTCTTT. This translates into CASRTPGWMNIEAFF.

Points on this clonotype: Since the CDR3 does not end with the conserved phenylalanine or tryptophan, this likely comes from a read error. The rearrangement links TRBV20-1 to TRBJ2-1; D is uncertain. V dropped 0 bases and J dropped 0 bases, with 9 bases sitting between them. There are 15 residues in the CDR3. CDR1 DFQATT and CDR2 SNEGSKA come from the germline V gene (reference sequence). CDR3 in DNA: TGCAGTGCTAGAGATAGTGGGAACTCCTACAATGAGCAGTTCTTA. It codes for CSARDSGNSYNEQFL.

This clonotype was seen only once. The junction departs from germline at one end; a sequencing error may be responsible. This chain uses TRBV5-4 with TRBJ1-6; D is undetermined. CDR1 is SGHNT, CDR2 YYREEE, per germline (reference sequence). The CDR3 spans 14 residues. The CDR3 region has the DNA TGTGTCAGCAGCTTGGACCCTGAGGGCTCACCCCTCCTCTTT. Its protein product is CVSSLDPEGSPLLF.

Worth noting for this clonotype: A junction boundary mismatches the germline segment, possibly from a read error. The V gene is TRBV4-1, the J gene TRBJ2-2; D assignment may be TRBD1 or TRBD2 (5 bases each). The germline gives CDR1 MGHRA, CDR2 YSYEKL. CDR3 length equals 15 residues. This CDR3 reads CASSSSGTYTGKLFF. CDR3 nucleotide sequence: TGCGCCAGCAGCAGCAGTGGGACCTATACCGGGAAGCTGTTTTTT.

Worth noting for this clonotype: Germline is not matched at one junction end, which may reflect a read error. The rearrangement joins TRBV11-2 to TRBJ2-5, with a possible D match to TRBD1 (5 bases). The CDR3 extends over 12 amino acids. From germline, CDR1 is SGHAT and CDR2 FQNNGV. The CDR3 here is CANSQGWKTQYF. The CDR3 DNA is TGTGCCAACAGCCAGGGATGGAAGACCCAGTACTTC.